A selection of T cell receptor beta chains follows, all from one sample in a study of T cell responses to AZD1222 COVID-19 vaccine. Only in-frame clones appear in the TCRdb table, and some are missing; sequencing was by immunoSEQ multiplex PCR. The sample lists about 94,000 clones, roughly 84% occurring once. The sequencing used peripheral blood, collected on day 0 of AZD1222 vaccination. The receptor source for this set is an adult in good health. CDR3s include the opening cysteine and the closing phenylalanine or tryptophan. A D gene is named only where the DNA matches it firmly. Rows give clone size only sometimes, using once, few, many, or a class for an expanded clone.

j_gene | v_gene | abundance | d_gene | CDR3aa | CDR3nt
TRBJ2-1 | TRBV5-4 | . | TRBD1 | CASSDGTASYNEQFF | TGTGCCAGCAGCGACGGGACAGCCTCCTACAATGAGCAGTTCTTC
TRBJ1-4 | TRBV5-5 | few | . | CASGLSGATNEKLFF | TGTGCCAGCGGCCTTTCGGGGGCAACTAATGAAAAACTGTTTTTT
TRBJ1-2 | TRBV28 | . | . | CASSPISGDGYTF | TGTGCCAGCAGCCCAATCTCCGGGGATGGCTACACCTTC
TRBJ1-2 | TRBV10-3 | . | TRBD1 | CAISEDPQGALSGYTF | TGTGCCATCAGTGAGGACCCCCAGGGGGCGCTGAGTGGCTACACCTTC
TRBJ1-6 | TRBV27 | . | . | CASSLNTAPYNSPLHF | TGTGCCAGCAGTTTAAACACCGCACCTTATAATTCACCCCTCCACTTT
TRBJ1-2 | TRBV29-1 | few | TRBD1 | CSVCGTGGSLYGYTF | TGCAGCGTTTGCGGGACAGGGGGATCCCTCTATGGCTACACCTTC
TRBJ2-7 | TRBV6-2/TRBV6-3 | . | TRBD1 | CASSYSELQGEYF | TGTGCCAGCAGTTACTCTGAATTGCAGGGGGAGTACTTC
TRBJ1-4 | TRBV9 | . | . | CASSPRTGPNEKLFF | TGTGCCAGCAGCCCCCGTACAGGGCCGAATGAAAAACTGTTTTTT
TRBJ1-1 | TRBV27 | . | . | CASKGSLNTEAFF | TGTGCCAGCAAAGGCAGCCTGAACACTGAAGCTTTCTTT
TRBJ2-4 | TRBV2 | . | TRBD1 | CASGDLQGAKNIQYF | TGTGCCAGCGGGGATTTACAGGGGGCCAAAAACATTCAGTACTTC
TRBJ1-4 | TRBV24-1 | . | . | CATSGSGGGRLGEKLFF | TGTGCCACCAGTGGCAGTGGGGGGGGGAGGTTAGGGGAAAAACTGTTTTTT
TRBJ1-2 | TRBV6-1 | . | . | CASSEMAGGYTF | TGTGCCAGCAGTGAGATGGCCGGTGGCTACACCTTC
TRBJ2-5 | TRBV28 | . | TRBD2 | CASGSGGTRLETQYF | TGTGCCAGCGGCAGCGGGGGGACCCGTTTGGAGACCCAGTACTTC
TRBJ1-1 | TRBV19 | . | . | CASSTNRRGYTEAFF | TGTGCCAGTAGTACGAATCGGCGGGGATACACTGAAGCTTTCTTT
TRBJ2-7 | TRBV19 | . | . | CASSRGRSYEQYF | TGTGCCAGTAGTAGGGGACGCTCCTACGAGCAGTACTTC
TRBJ1-6 | TRBV2 | . | . | CASSGQENSPLHF | TGTGCCAGCAGTGGACAGGAGAATTCACCCCTCCACTTT
TRBJ2-7 | TRBV5-1 | few | . | CASTLEGMVDSYEQYF | TGCGCCAGCACCTTAGAGGGCATGGTTGACTCCTACGAGCAGTACTTC
TRBJ2-7 | TRBV7-2 | . | TRBD2 | CASSPRTSGGAHEQYF | TGTGCCAGCAGCCCCCGGACTAGCGGGGGGGCCCACGAGCAGTACTTC
TRBJ2-7 | TRBV2 | . | . | CASRSTFPGFYEQYF | TGTGCCAGCAGGTCTACCTTCCCAGGGTTCTACGAGCAGTACTTC
TRBJ2-1 | TRBV10-1 | . | TRBD2 | CASSESRGGYVNEQFF | TGCGCCAGCAGTGAGTCACGGGGGGGATACGTCAATGAGCAGTTCTTC
TRBJ1-2 | TRBV19 | few | . | CASSQQAGGDYGYTF | TGTGCCAGTAGCCAACAGGCGGGGGGGGACTATGGCTACACCTTC
TRBJ2-7 | TRBV12-5 | . | . | CASGFTLGVGHGYEQYF | TGTGCTAGTGGTTTCACCCTAGGGGTGGGGCATGGGTACGAGCAGTACTTC
TRBJ1-4 | TRBV27 | . | TRBD1 | CASSLSRGPNEKLFF | TGTGCCAGCAGTTTATCCAGGGGGCCAAATGAAAAACTGTTTTTT
TRBJ2-7 | TRBV7-9 | . | TRBD1 | CASSTRTGTYEQYF | TGTGCCAGCAGCACTCGGACAGGGACCTACGAGCAGTACTTC
TRBJ2-7 | TRBV7-8 | . | . | CASSPRTRVLSYEQYF | TGTGCCAGCAGCCCACGGACAAGGGTCCTGTCCTACGAGCAGTACTTC
TRBJ1-4 | TRBV7-9 | . | . | CASSLDSTNEKLFF | TGTGCCAGCAGCCTAGATAGCACTAATGAAAAACTGTTTTTT
TRBJ2-7 | TRBV10-2 | . | . | CASTPGGAYEQYF | TGCGCCAGCACTCCTGGGGGTGCCTACGAGCAGTACTTC
TRBJ2-7 | TRBV27 | . | TRBD1 | CASTPTRDSTSRSAYEQYF | TGTGCCAGCACCCCCACCCGGGACAGCACCTCTCGATCGGCCTACGAGCAGTACTTC
TRBJ2-5 | TRBV7-6 | . | TRBD1 | CASTLMEGTGGSWNQETQYF | TGTGCCAGCACCTTGATGGAGGGGACAGGGGGGTCGTGGAACCAAGAGACCCAGTACTTC
TRBJ2-1 | TRBV11-2 | . | . | CASSSFPIPEQFF | TGTGCCAGCAGCTCATTCCCCATACCTGAGCAGTTCTTC
TRBJ1-1 | TRBV5-6 | . | . | CASSSPKSANTEAFF | TGTGCCAGCAGCTCACCGAAGAGTGCAAACACTGAAGCTTTCTTT
TRBJ2-7 | TRBV9 | . | . | CASSVGGAGHEQYF | TGTGCCAGCAGCGTAGGGGGGGCGGGCCACGAGCAGTACTTC
TRBJ2-7 | TRBV5-1 | . | TRBD1 | CASSTGQGAGEQYF | TGCGCCAGCAGCACCGGACAGGGGGCTGGGGAGCAGTACTTC
TRBJ1-2 | TRBV13 | . | TRBD1 | CASSPQGAGGYTF | TGTGCCAGCAGCCCCCAGGGGGCAGGGGGCTACACCTTC
TRBJ1-1 | TRBV19 | . | TRBD1 | CASGDRGLLNTEAFF | TGTGCCAGCGGAGACAGGGGGCTTCTGAACACTGAAGCTTTCTTT
TRBJ1-1 | TRBV7-9 | . | . | CASSLDGVNTEAFF | TGTGCCAGCAGCTTAGACGGGGTGAACACTGAAGCTTTCTTT
TRBJ2-2 | TRBV5-5 | . | . | CASTLLWRDTGELFF | TGTGCCAGCACCCTCCTCTGGAGAGACACCGGGGAGCTGTTTTTT
TRBJ2-1 | TRBV7-3 | . | TRBD2 | CASSLRGGFTYNEQFF | TGTGCCAGCAGCTTACGCGGGGGGTTTACCTACAATGAGCAGTTCTTC
TRBJ2-7 | TRBV3-1/TRBV3-2 | . | . | CASSQDRGRGPSYEQYF | TGTGCCAGCAGCCAAGATCGGGGGCGGGGGCCCTCCTACGAGCAGTACTTC
TRBJ2-1 | TRBV14 | . | . | CASSQGPRPHNEQFF | TGTGCCAGCAGTCAGGGACCACGACCCCACAATGAGCAGTTCTTC
TRBJ1-1 | TRBV5-1 | . | TRBD1 | CASSLDINRDRVWSEAFF | TGCGCCAGCAGCTTGGATATAAACCGGGACAGGGTTTGGAGTGAAGCTTTCTTT
TRBJ2-7 | TRBV24-1 | few | . | CATSDRPSAYEQYF | TGTGCCACCAGTGATCGACCGTCAGCCTACGAGCAGTACTTC
TRBJ2-3 | TRBV9 | . | TRBD2 | CASATSSSTDTQYF | TGTGCCAGTGCGACTAGCAGTAGCACAGATACGCAGTATTTT
TRBJ1-2 | TRBV30 | . | . | CAWSVGGAGGYTF | TGTGCCTGGAGCGTCGGTGGGGCCGGGGGCTACACCTTC
TRBJ1-5 | TRBV20-1 | . | TRBD1 | CSASGQAGQPQHF | TGCAGTGCTAGTGGACAGGCGGGACAGCCCCAGCATTTT